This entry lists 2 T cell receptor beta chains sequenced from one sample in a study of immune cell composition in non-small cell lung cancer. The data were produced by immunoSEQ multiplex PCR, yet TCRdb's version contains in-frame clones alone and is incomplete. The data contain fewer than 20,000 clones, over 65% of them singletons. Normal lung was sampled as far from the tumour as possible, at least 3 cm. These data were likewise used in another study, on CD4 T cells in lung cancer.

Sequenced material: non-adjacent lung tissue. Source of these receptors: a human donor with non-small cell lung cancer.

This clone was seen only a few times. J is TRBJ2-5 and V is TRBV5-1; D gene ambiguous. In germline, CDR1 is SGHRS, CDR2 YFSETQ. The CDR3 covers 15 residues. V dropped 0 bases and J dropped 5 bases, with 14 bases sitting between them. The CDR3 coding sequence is TGCGCCAGCAGCTTGGAAGGTAATCGGGCGGAGACCCAGTACTTC. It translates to CASSLEGNRAETQYF.

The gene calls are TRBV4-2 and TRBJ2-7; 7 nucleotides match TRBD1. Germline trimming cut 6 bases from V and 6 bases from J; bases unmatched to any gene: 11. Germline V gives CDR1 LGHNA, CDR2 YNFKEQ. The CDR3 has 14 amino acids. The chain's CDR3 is CASRTNRDSGEQYF. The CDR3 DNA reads TGTGCCAGCAGGACGAACCGGGACAGCGGCGAGCAGTACTTC.